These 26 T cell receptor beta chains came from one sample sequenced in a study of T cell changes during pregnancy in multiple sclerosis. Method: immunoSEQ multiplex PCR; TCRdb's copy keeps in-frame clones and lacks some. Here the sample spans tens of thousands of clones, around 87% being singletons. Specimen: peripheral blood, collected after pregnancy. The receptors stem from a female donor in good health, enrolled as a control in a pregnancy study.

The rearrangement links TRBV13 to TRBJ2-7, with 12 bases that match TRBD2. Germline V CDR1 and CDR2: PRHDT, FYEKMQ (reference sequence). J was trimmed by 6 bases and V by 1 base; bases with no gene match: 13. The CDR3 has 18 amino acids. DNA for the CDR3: TGTGCCAGCAGCTTAGCTGAGACTAGCGGGAGTGGTTGGTCCGAGCAGTACTTC. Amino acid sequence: CASSLAETSGSGWSEQYF.

The CDR3 DNA sequence: TGTGCCAGCAGCCGGGACAGGGGGCAAAGGGGCTACACCTTC. It yields the protein CASSRDRGQRGYTF. V usage is TRBV28 and J usage is TRBJ1-2; the match to TRBD1 covers 12 bases. The V gene's germline CDR1 is MDHEN and CDR2 SYDVKM. The V gene end was trimmed by 6 bases and the J gene end by 8 bases; junction bases not matched to a gene: 7. This CDR3 has 14 residues.

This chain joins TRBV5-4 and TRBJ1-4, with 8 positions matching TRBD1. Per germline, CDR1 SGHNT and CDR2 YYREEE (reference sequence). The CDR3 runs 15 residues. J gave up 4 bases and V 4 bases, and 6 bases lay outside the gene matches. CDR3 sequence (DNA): TGTGCCAGCAGCCTGCAGGGGGCGGGTAATGAAAAACTGTTTTTT. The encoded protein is CASSLQGAGNEKLFF.

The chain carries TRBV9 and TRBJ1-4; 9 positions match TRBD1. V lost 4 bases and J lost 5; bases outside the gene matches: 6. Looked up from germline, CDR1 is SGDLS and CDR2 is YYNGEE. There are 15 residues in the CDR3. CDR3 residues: CASSPGTGRNEKLFF. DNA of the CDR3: TGTGCCAGCAGCCCTGGGACAGGGAGGAATGAAAAACTGTTTTTT.

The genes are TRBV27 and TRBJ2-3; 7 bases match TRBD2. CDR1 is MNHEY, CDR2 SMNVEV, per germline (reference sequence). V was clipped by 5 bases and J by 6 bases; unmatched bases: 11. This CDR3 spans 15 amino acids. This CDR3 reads CASSPTGVSGDTQYF. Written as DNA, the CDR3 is TGTGCCAGCAGTCCCACCGGGGTTAGCGGGGATACGCAGTATTTT.

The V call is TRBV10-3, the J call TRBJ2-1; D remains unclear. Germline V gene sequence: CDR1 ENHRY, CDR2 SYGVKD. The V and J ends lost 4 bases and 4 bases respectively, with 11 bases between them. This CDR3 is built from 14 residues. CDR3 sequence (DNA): TGTGCCATCAGTGTAGTATCCCCTTACAATGAGCAGTTCTTC. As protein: CAISVVSPYNEQFF.

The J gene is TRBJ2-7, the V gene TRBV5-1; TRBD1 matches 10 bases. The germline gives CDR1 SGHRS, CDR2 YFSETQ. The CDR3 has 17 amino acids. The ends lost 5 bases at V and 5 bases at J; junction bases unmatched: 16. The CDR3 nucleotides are TGCGCCAGCAGATGGGGTGACGGGTTGACAGGGGGCCACGAGCAGTACTTC. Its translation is CASRWGDGLTGGHEQYF. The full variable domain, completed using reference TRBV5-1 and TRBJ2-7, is KAGVTQTPRYLIKTRGQQVTLSCSPISGHRSVSWYQQTPGQGLQFLFEYFSETQRNKGNFPGRFSGRQFSNSRSEMNVSTLELGDSALYLCASRWGDGLTGGHEQYFGPGTRLTVT.

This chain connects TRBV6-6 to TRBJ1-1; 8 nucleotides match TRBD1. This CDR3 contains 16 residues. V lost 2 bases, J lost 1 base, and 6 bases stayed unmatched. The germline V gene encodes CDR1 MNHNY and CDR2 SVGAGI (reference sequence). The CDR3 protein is CASSYPLDRENTEAFF. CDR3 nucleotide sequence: TGTGCCAGCAGTTACCCCCTGGACAGGGAGAACACTGAAGCTTTCTTT.

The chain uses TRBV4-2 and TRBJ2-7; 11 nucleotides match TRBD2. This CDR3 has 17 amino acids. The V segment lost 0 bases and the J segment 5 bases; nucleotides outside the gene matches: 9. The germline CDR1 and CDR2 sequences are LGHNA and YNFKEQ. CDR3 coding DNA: TGTGCCAGCAGCCAAGACACCTTAGCGGGAGGGCCAGACGAGCAGTACTTC. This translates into CASSQDTLAGGPDEQYF.

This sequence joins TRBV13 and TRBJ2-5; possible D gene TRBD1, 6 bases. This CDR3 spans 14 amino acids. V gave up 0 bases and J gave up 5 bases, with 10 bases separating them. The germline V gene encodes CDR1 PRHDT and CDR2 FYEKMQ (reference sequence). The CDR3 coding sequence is TGTGCCAGCAGCTTAGGACAGGGTCTGGAGACCCAGTACTTC. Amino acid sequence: CASSLGQGLETQYF.

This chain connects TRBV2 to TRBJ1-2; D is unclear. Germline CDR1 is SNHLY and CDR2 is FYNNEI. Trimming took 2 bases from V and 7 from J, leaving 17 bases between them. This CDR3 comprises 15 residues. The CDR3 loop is CASSENGRLWAGYTF. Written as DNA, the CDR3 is TGTGCCAGCAGTGAAAATGGCCGCTTATGGGCTGGCTACACCTTC.

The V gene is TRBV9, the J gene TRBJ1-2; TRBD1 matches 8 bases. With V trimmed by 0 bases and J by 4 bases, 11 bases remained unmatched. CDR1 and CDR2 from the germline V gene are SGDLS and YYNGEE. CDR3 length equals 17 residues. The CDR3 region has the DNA TGTGCCAGCAGCGTAGCTACGATGGCAGGGGGCGGCTATGGCTACACCTTC. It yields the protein CASSVATMAGGGYGYTF.

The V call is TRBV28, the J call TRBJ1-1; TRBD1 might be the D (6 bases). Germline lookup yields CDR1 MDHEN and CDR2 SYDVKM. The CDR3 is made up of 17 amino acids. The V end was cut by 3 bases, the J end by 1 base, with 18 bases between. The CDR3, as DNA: TGTGCCAGCAGTTTCCGCAAAACCGGACAGCCGAACACTGAAGCTTTCTTT. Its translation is CASSFRKTGQPNTEAFF.

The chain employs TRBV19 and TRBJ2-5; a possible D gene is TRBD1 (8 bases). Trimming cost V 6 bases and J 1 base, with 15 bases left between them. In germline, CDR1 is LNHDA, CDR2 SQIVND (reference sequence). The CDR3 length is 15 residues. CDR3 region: CASSRGLAVQETQYF. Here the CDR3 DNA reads TGTGCCAGTAGCAGGGGGCTAGCGGTCCAAGAGACCCAGTACTTC. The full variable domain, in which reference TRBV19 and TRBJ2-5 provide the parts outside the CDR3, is DGGITQSPKYLFRKEGQNVTLSCEQNLNHDAMYWYRQDPGQGLRLIYYSQIVNDFQKGDIAEGYSVSREKKESFPLTVTSAQKNPTAFYLCASSRGLAVQETQYFGPGTRLLVL.

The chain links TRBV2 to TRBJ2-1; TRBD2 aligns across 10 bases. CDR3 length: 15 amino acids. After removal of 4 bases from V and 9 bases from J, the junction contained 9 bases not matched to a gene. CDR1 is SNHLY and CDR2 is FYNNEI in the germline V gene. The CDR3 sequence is CASSGGLAELGEQFF. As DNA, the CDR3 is TGTGCCAGCAGTGGAGGACTAGCGGAGCTCGGTGAGCAGTTCTTC.

The DNA for the CDR3 is TGTGCCAGCACCTATTTTCGGAGTCTCATGAACACTGAAGCTTTCTTT. Encoded protein: CASTYFRSLMNTEAFF. The chain carries TRBV5-5 and TRBJ1-1, with D hard to call. The CDR3 runs to 16 residues. Germline CDR1 and CDR2: SGHKS and YYEKEE (reference sequence). V lost 6 bases and J lost 0, with 18 bases in between.

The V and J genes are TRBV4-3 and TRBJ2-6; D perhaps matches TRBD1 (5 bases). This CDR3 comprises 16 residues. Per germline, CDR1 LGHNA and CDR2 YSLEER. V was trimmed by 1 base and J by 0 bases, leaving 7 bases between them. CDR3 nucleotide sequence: TGCGCCAGCAGCCAAGGCAGGGCCTCTGGGGCCAACGTCCTGACTTTC. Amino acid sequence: CASSQGRASGANVLTF.

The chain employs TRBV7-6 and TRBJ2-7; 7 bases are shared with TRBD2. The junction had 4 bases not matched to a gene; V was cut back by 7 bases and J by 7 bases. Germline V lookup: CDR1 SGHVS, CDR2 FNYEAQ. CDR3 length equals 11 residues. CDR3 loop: CASMGGSEQYF. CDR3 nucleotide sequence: TGTGCCAGCATGGGGGGGTCAGAGCAGTACTTC.

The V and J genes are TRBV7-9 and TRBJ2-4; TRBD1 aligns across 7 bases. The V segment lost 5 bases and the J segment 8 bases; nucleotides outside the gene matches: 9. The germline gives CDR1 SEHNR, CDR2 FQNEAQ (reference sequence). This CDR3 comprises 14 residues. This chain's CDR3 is CASSVRQGRDIQYF. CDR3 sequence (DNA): TGTGCCAGCAGCGTCCGACAGGGACGAGACATTCAGTACTTC. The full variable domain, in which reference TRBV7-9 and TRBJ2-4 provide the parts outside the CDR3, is DTGVSQNPRHKITKRGQNVTFRCDPISEHNRLYWYRQTLGQGPEFLTYFQNEAQLEKSRLLSDRFSAERPKGSFSTLEIQRTEQGDSAMYLCASSVRQGRDIQYFGAGTRLSVL.

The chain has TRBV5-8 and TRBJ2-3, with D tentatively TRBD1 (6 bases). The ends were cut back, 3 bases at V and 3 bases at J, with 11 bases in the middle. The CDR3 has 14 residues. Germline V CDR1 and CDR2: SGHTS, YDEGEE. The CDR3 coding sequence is TGTGCCAGCAGCTCCCTTAGGGGGACAGATACGCAGTATTTT. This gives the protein CASSSLRGTDTQYF. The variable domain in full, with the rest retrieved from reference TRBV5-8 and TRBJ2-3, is EAGVTQSPTHLIKTRGQQATLRCSPISGHTSVYWYQQALGLGLQFLLWYDEGEERNRGNFPPRFSGRQFPNYSSELNVNALELEDSALYLCASSSLRGTDTQYFGPGTRLTVL.

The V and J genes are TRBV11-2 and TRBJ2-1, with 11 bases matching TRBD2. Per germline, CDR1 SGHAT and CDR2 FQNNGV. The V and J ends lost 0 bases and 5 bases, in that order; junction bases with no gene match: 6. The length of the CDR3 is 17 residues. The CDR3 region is CASSLELAGGSNNEQFF. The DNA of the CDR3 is TGTGCCAGCAGCTTAGAGTTAGCGGGGGGGAGTAACAATGAGCAGTTCTTC.

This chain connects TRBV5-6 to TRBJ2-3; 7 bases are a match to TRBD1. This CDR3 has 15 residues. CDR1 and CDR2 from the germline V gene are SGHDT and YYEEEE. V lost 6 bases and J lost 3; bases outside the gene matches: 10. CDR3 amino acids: CASILGGWGTDTQYF. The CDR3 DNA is TGTGCCAGCATCCTAGGGGGCTGGGGGACAGATACGCAGTATTTT. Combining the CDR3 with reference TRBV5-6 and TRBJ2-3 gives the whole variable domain DAGVTQSPTHLIKTRGQQVTLRCSPKSGHDTVSWYQQALGQGPQFIFQYYEEEERQRGNFPDRFSGHQFPNYSSELNVNALLLGDSALYLCASILGGWGTDTQYFGPGTRLTVL.

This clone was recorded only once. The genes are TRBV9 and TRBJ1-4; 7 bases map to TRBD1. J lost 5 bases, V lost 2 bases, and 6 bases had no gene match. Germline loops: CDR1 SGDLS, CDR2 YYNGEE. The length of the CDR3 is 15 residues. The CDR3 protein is CASSVSGGKNEKLFF. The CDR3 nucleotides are TGTGCCAGCAGCGTTTCAGGGGGGAAGAATGAAAAACTGTTTTTT. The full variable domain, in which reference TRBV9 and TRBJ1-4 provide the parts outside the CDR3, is DSGVTQTPKHLITATGQRVTLRCSPRSGDLSVYWYQQSLDQGLQFLIQYYNGEERAKGNILERFSAQQFPDLHSELNLSSLELGDSALYFCASSVSGGKNEKLFFGSGTQLSVL.

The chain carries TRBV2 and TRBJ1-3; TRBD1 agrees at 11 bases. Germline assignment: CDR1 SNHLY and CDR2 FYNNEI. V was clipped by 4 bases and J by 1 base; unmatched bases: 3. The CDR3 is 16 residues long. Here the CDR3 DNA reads TGTGCCAGCAGTGGGGACAGGGGGTTTTCTGGAAACACCATATATTTT. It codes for CASSGDRGFSGNTIYF.

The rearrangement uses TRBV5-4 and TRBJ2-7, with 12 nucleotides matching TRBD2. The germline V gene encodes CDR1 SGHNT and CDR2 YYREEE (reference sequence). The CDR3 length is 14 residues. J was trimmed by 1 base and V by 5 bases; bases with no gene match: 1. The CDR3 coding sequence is TGTGCCAGCAGGCTAGCGGGAGGGTCCTACGAGCAGTACTTC. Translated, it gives CASRLAGGSYEQYF.

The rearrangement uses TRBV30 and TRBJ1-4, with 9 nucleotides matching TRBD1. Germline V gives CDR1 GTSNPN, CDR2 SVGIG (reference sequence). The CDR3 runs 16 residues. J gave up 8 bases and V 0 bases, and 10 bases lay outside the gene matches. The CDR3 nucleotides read TGTGCCTGGAGTGTGGGGATGGGGACAGGGTTCGAAAAACTGTTTTTT. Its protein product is CAWSVGMGTGFEKLFF. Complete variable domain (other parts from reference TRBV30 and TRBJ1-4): SQTIHQWPATLVQPVGSPLSLECTVEGTSNPNLYWYRQAAGRGLQLLFYSVGIGQISSEVPQNLSASRPQDRQFILSSKKLLLSDSGFYLCAWSVGMGTGFEKLFFGSGTQLSVL.